These T cell receptor beta chains were read from a single sample in a study of cytomegalovirus exposure and HLA in healthy donors. Assay: immunoSEQ multiplex PCR; the TCRdb copy retains only in-frame clones and omits some. The sample lists 45,000 to 65,000 clones, 70% to 80% occurring once. The source material was PBMCs. The receptor set was obtained from a woman between 40 and 55 years old in good health and CMV-seropositive. Each CDR3 is given with its conserved first and last residue. The order of the fields is J gene, V gene, CDR3 protein.

TRBJ1-6,TRBV11-2,CASSLETGSPLHF
TRBJ2-2,TRBV19,CASSVQGQGTGELFF
TRBJ1-5,TRBV7-2,CASSSVGSNQPQHF
TRBJ1-2,TRBV25-1,CASSGDSVSVYGYTF
TRBJ2-1,TRBV7-9,CASSPGQGYNEQFF
TRBJ1-2,TRBV11-3,CASSLTGGGGYTF
TRBJ1-2,TRBV12-5,CASGPPGTF
TRBJ2-1,TRBV11-2,CASSSYREGEQFF
TRBJ2-6,TRBV29-1,CSVTDREETGANVLTF
TRBJ1-2,TRBV5-4,CASSSPERPYGYTF
TRBJ1-2,TRBV27,CASSLSGTHYGYTF
TRBJ1-1,TRBV4-1,CASSQDLEQNTEAFF
TRBJ2-5,TRBV9,CASSVGPHQETQYF
TRBJ1-3,TRBV9,CASSVHAGNTIYF
TRBJ2-3,TRBV9,CASSSMGSTQYF
TRBJ2-2,TRBV11-2,CASSYLRVRTGELFF
TRBJ2-7,TRBV9,CASSQATNRVGEQYF